This T cell receptor (beta chain) is drawn from a study of T cells after yellow fever vaccination. TCRdb fed the 5' RACE reads into MiXCR, producing one record per CDR3 protein. The repertoire holds roughly 56,000 distinct CDR3 sequences, with around 6.2% as singletons. This CDR3 comprises 13 residues. CDR1 is MNHEY, CDR2 SVGEGT, per germline. Trimming cost V 6 bases and J 0 bases, with 5 bases left between them. This clonotype was sampled from a man aged 18 to 30 who received the YFV17D yellow fever vaccine. The chain couples TRBV6-2 or TRBV6-3 to TRBJ2-2; D gene unclear. This sample comprised PBMCs, either bulk or a sorted T-cell subset (CD4+, CD8+, memory, or dextramer-sorted; not recorded which), obtained on the day of the yellow fever booster vaccination. The CDR3 region is CASRWSNTGELFF. The CDR3 coding sequence is TGTGCCAGCAGATGGTCGAACACCGGGGAGCTGTTTTTT.